What follows are 30 T cell receptor beta chains derived from one specimen sequenced in a study of T cells expressing NK-cell markers. TCRdb reprocessed the 5' RACE reads, with one entry per CDR3 protein and no DNA. The sample has hundreds of thousands of distinct CDR3 sequences, and its top ten clones hold 3.5% to 4.5%. Sequencing was carried out using blood T cells: a sorted CD56 or NKG2C T cell subset, CD4+ or CD8+ T cells, or bulk PBMC T cells (not recorded which). Receptors were obtained from a man in his late teens or twenties in good health.

This chain uses TRBV19 with TRBJ2-1; as DNA is missing, the TRBD1 call by TCRdb cannot be tested. CDR3 size: 16 residues. CDR1 is LNHDA, CDR2 SQIVND, per germline (reference sequence). CDR3 protein: CASSIFAGDRILEQFF.

The genes are TRBV11-3 and TRBJ2-5; TCRdb proposes TRBD2, but this gene call is untestable without DNA. Germline loops: CDR1 SGHNT, CDR2 YENEEA. This CDR3 is built from 17 residues. The CDR3 sequence is CASSPLAGVGIGETQYF.

V is TRBV4-3 and J is TRBJ2-1; checking the TCRdb D call of TRBD2 is not possible without DNA. CDR3 length: 13 amino acids. From germline, CDR1 is LGHNA and CDR2 YSLEER. The CDR3 region is CASSRGVGNEQFF.

The J gene is TRBJ2-3, the V gene TRBV20-1; TCRdb's D call, TRBD1, is unchecked because there is no DNA. Germline loops: CDR1 DFQATT, CDR2 SNEGSKA (reference sequence). The CDR3 is made up of 15 amino acids. CDR3 loop: CSARVSGRSTDTQYF.

The chain links TRBV11-2 to TRBJ2-4; TCRdb gives TRBD1 as the D gene, but with no DNA this cannot be confirmed. CDR1 and CDR2 from the germline V gene are SGHAT and FQNNGV. The CDR3 length is 20 residues. The CDR3 here is CASSFRLRDRDFLAKNIQYF.

This rearrangement joins TRBV5-8 to TRBJ2-1. Germline V gene data show CDR1 as SGHTS and CDR2 as YDEGEE. This CDR3 spans 15 amino acids. CDR3 sequence reads: CASSLDSRGNNEQFF.

The chain is built from TRBV7-9 and TRBJ2-2; TCRdb returns TRBD2, unconfirmable since there is no DNA. CDR3 size: 16 residues. Per the germline V gene, CDR1 is SEHNR and CDR2 is FQNEAQ (reference sequence). CDR3 protein: CASSSRLAGEVGELFF. The full variable domain, rest sourced from reference TRBV7-9 and TRBJ2-2, is DTGVSQNPRHKITKRGQNVTFRCDPISEHNRLYWYRQTLGQGPEFLTYFQNEAQLEKSRLLSDRFSAERPKGSFSTLEIQRTEQGDSAMYLCASSSRLAGEVGELFFGEGSRLTVL.

The rearrangement uses TRBV5-1 and TRBJ2-5; the D gene TCRdb calls, TRBD2, cannot be checked with no DNA. Germline CDR1 and CDR2: SGHRS and YFSETQ. The CDR3 loop spans 15 amino acids. The CDR3 reads CASSLEGSRQETQYF.

The CDR3 loop is CASSDSGETQYF. The genes are TRBV6-4 and TRBJ2-5. CDR3 length: 12 amino acids. Germline assignment: CDR1 MRHNA and CDR2 SNTAGT.

The gene calls are TRBV18 and TRBJ1-5; the TRBD1 assignment by TCRdb is unverifiable without DNA. CDR3 length: 16 residues. The germline gives CDR1 KGHSH, CDR2 LQKENI. This CDR3 reads CASSPNDRASNQPQHF.

The chain carries TRBV20-1 and TRBJ2-1; there is no DNA to check the TCRdb D call of TRBD2. Germline assignment: CDR1 DFQATT and CDR2 SNEGSKA (reference sequence). The CDR3 is made up of 16 amino acids. The CDR3 is CSARGGLVGGLNEQFF.

This rearrangement joins TRBV12-3 or TRBV12-4 to TRBJ2-1. The CDR3 totals 15 residues. The CDR3 protein is CASRYSGSSYNEQFF.

The V gene is TRBV11-2, the J gene TRBJ1-1; checking the TCRdb D call of TRBD1 is not possible without DNA. The CDR3 length is 15 residues. In germline, CDR1 is SGHAT, CDR2 FQNNGV. CDR3 sequence: CASSLEPGGHRTAFF.

The V call is TRBV10-1, the J call TRBJ2-5; TCRdb names TRBD2, which stays unverified in the absence of DNA. Germline V gives CDR1 WNHNN, CDR2 SYGVQD (reference sequence). This CDR3 has 13 amino acids. CDR3: CASGYGLGETQYF.

This rearrangement joins TRBV4-3 to TRBJ2-3. The germline gives CDR1 LGHNA, CDR2 YSLEER. This CDR3 has 14 residues. Here the CDR3 reads CASSQGHDTDTQYF.

V is TRBV27 and J is TRBJ1-2. Germline V lookup: CDR1 MNHEY, CDR2 SMNVEV (reference sequence). The CDR3 contains 12 residues. The CDR3 region is CASRNMNYGYTF.

The V and J genes are TRBV4-3 and TRBJ2-3; TCRdb calls TRBD2, which cannot be checked without DNA. This CDR3 spans 16 amino acids. CDR1 is LGHNA, CDR2 YSLEER, per germline. CDR3 sequence reads: CASQALAGLSTDTQYF.

The chain carries TRBV5-6 and TRBJ2-4. Germline lookup yields CDR1 SGHDT and CDR2 YYEEEE. This CDR3 spans 11 amino acids. Here the CDR3 reads CASSFENIQYF.

This chain connects TRBV3-1 to TRBJ2-3; TCRdb returns TRBD2, unconfirmable since there is no DNA. Germline CDR1 reads LGHDT; CDR2 reads YNNKEL (reference sequence). The CDR3 has 15 residues. CDR3 sequence reads: CASSYSGSLTDTQYF.

The V and J genes are TRBV15 and TRBJ2-1; TCRdb outputs TRBD1, but without DNA this stays unchecked. The CDR3 is made up of 17 amino acids. Germline V lookup: CDR1 LNHNV, CDR2 YYDKDF (reference sequence). The CDR3 sequence: CATSRELSLGQDGEQFF.

CDR3 residues: CSAIGTDQGYTF. This chain connects TRBV20-1 to TRBJ1-2; TCRdb selects TRBD1, and the lack of DNA leaves this call unchecked. Germline V gives CDR1 DFQATT, CDR2 SNEGSKA (reference sequence). The CDR3 is 12 residues long.

The J gene is TRBJ2-1, the V gene TRBV29-1; TCRdb returns TRBD2, unconfirmable since there is no DNA. The V gene's germline CDR1 is SQVTM and CDR2 ANQGSEA. The CDR3 loop spans 14 amino acids. This CDR3 reads CSVYGRQGRNEQFF.

The CDR3 is CASSPLGLAGVGEQFF. The chain links TRBV12-3 or TRBV12-4 to TRBJ2-1; the TCRdb D gene call, TRBD2, has no DNA to confirm it. This CDR3 is built from 16 residues.

CDR3 amino acids: CASSLGQGISYEQYF. The V call is TRBV5-5, the J call TRBJ2-7; TCRdb's D gene call, TRBD1, goes unchecked for lack of DNA. Per germline, CDR1 SGHKS and CDR2 YYEKEE (reference sequence). The CDR3 has 15 amino acids.

The CDR3 is CASSSVAGGEFF. This chain uses TRBV7-9 with TRBJ2-1; the TCRdb D gene call, TRBD2, has no DNA to confirm it. CDR3 length equals 12 residues. Germline V gene sequence: CDR1 SEHNR, CDR2 FQNEAQ (reference sequence).

The chain is built from TRBV29-1 and TRBJ2-1; TCRdb's D call, TRBD1, is unchecked because there is no DNA. The CDR3 is 15 residues long. Germline lookup yields CDR1 SQVTM and CDR2 ANQGSEA. The CDR3 region is CSAVRAGGFLDEQFF.

CDR3 sequence reads: CASIGQPDSPLHF. The chain employs TRBV3-1 and TRBJ1-6. Per germline, CDR1 LGHDT and CDR2 YNNKEL (reference sequence). This CDR3 comprises 13 residues.

V and J are TRBV19 and TRBJ2-1. CDR1 is LNHDA and CDR2 is SQIVND in the germline V gene (reference sequence). CDR3 size: 14 residues. This chain's CDR3 is CASSMRLSYNEQFF. Filled out from reference TRBV19 and TRBJ2-1, the complete variable domain reads DGGITQSPKYLFRKEGQNVTLSCEQNLNHDAMYWYRQDPGQGLRLIYYSQIVNDFQKGDIAEGYSVSREKKESFPLTVTSAQKNPTAFYLCASSMRLSYNEQFFGPGTRLTVL.

The chain uses TRBV2 and TRBJ2-1. CDR1 is SNHLY and CDR2 is FYNNEI in the germline V gene. The CDR3 loop spans 11 amino acids. The CDR3 region is CASTLGNEQFF.

V usage is TRBV12-3 or TRBV12-4 and J usage is TRBJ1-2; without DNA, the TCRdb call of TRBD1 cannot be checked. CDR3 length equals 15 residues. CDR3: CASSTAGIPNYGYTF.